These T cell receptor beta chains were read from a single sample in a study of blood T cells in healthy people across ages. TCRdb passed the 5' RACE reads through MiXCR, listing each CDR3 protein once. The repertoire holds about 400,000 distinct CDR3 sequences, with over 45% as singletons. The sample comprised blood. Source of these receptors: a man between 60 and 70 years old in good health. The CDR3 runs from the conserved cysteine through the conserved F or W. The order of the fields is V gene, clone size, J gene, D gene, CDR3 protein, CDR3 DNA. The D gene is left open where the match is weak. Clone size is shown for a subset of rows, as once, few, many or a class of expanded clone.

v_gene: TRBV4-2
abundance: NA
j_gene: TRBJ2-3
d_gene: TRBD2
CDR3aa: CASSPGLAGFTDTQYF
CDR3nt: TGTGCCAGCAGCCCGGGACTAGCGGGGTTCACAGATACGCAGTATTTT

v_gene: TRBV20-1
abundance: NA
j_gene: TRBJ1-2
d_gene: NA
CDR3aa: CSAGRQPVYGYTF
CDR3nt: TGCAGTGCTGGAAGACAGCCGGTCTATGGCTACACCTTC

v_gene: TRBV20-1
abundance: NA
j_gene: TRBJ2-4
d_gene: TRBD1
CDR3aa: CSAQRQGNIQYF
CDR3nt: TGCAGTGCTCAGAGACAGGGAAACATTCAGTACTTC

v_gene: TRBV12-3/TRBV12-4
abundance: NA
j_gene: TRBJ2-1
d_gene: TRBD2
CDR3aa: CASRGLAGGSDEQFF
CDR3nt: TGTGCCAGCAGAGGCCTAGCGGGAGGGTCCGATGAGCAGTTCTTC

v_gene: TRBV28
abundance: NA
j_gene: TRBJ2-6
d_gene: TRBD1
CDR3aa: CASSLRGRGSSGANVLTF
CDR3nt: TGTGCCAGCAGTTTACGAGGCAGGGGGAGCTCTGGGGCCAACGTCCTGACTTTC

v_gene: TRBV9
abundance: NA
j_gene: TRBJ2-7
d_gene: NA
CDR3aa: CASSVGPGDGGKQYF
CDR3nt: TGTGCCAGCAGCGTAGGGCCAGGGGACGGGGGGAAGCAGTACTTC

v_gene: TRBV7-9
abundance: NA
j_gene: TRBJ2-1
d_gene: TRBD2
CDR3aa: CASSPKSGTSGAPNYNEQFF
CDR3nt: TGTGCCAGCAGCCCAAAGTCCGGGACTAGCGGGGCTCCGAACTACAATGAGCAGTTCTTC

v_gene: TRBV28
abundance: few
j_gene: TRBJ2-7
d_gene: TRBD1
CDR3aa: CASSLSDRGYASYEQYF
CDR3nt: TGTGCCAGCAGTTTATCGGACAGGGGTTATGCTTCCTACGAGCAGTACTTC

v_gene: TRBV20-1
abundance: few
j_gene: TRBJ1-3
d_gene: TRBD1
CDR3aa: CSAPRGPGNTIYF
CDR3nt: TGCAGTGCTCCCAGGGGGCCTGGAAACACCATATATTTT

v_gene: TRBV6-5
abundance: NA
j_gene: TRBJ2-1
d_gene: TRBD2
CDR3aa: CASSYGSGGNEQFF
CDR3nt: TGTGCCAGCAGTTACGGGTCGGGAGGCAATGAGCAGTTCTTC

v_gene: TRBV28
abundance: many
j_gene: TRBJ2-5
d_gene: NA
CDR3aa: CASSLINYQETQYF
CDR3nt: TGTGCCAGCAGTTTAATCAACTACCAAGAGACCCAGTACTTC

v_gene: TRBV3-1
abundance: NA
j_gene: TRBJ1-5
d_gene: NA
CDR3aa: CASSQGGGNQPQHF
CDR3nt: TGTGCCAGCAGCCAAGGAGGGGGCAATCAGCCCCAGCATTTT

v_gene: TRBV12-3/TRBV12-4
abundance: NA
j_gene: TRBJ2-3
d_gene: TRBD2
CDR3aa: CASHTSGGADTQYF
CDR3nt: TGTGCCAGCCACACTAGCGGGGGGGCTGATACGCAGTATTTT

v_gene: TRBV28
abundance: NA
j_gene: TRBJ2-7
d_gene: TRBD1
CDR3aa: CASSFRDRGHEQYF
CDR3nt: TGTGCCAGCAGTTTCCGGGACAGGGGGCACGAGCAGTACTTC

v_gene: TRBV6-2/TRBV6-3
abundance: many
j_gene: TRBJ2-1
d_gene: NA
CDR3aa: CASSYHVSSSSQFF
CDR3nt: TGTGCCAGCAGTTACCATGTCTCATCATCATCCCAGTTCTTC

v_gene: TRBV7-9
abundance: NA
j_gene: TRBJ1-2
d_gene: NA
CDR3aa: CASSFDAGFAGYTF
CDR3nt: TGTGCCAGCAGCTTTGACGCAGGGTTCGCTGGCTACACCTTC

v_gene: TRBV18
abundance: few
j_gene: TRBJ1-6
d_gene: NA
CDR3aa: CASSPSRDGPALHF
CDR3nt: TGTGCCAGCTCACCAAGCCGGGACGGCCCTGCCCTCCACTTT

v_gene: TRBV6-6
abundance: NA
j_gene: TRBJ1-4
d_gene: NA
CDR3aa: CASAGRRNEKLFF
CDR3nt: TGTGCCAGCGCGGGGCGGCGGAATGAAAAACTGTTTTTT

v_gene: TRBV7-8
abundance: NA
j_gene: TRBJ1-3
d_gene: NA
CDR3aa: CASSLDSAGLSGNTIYF
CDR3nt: TGTGCCAGCAGCTTAGATTCGGCAGGCCTCTCTGGAAACACCATATATTTT

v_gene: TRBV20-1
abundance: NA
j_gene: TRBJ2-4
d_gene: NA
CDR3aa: CSAKRDSFAKNIQYF
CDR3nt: TGCAGTGCTAAGAGGGATAGTTTTGCCAAAAACATTCAGTACTTC

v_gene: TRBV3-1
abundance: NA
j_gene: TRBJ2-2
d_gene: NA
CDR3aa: CASGGRGAGELFF
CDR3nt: TGTGCCAGCGGGGGCAGGGGGGCCGGGGAGCTGTTTTTT

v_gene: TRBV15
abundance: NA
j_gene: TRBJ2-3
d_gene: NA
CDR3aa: CATSRDQGFTDTQYF
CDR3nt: TGTGCCACCAGCAGAGATCAGGGGTTCACAGATACGCAGTATTTT

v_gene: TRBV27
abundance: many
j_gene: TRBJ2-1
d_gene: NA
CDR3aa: CASSGTAQKYNEQFF
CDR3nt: TGTGCCAGCAGTGGGACGGCGCAGAAGTACAATGAGCAGTTCTTC

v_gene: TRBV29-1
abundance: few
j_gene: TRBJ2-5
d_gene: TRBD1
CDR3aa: CSVWLDREETQYF
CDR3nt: TGCAGCGTTTGGCTGGACAGGGAAGAGACCCAGTACTTC

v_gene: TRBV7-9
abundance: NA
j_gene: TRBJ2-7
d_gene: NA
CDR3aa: CASSLAFYEQYF
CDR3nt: TGTGCCAGCAGCTTAGCTTTCTACGAGCAGTACTTC

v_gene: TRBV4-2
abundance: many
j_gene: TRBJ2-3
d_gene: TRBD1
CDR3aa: CASSQGYRGRSDTQYF
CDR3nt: TGTGCCAGCAGCCAAGGCTACAGGGGGAGGAGTGATACGCAGTATTTT

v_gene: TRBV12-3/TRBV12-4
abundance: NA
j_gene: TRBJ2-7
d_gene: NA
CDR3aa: CASSFRAIQASAHYEQYF
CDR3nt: TGTGCCAGCAGTTTTAGGGCGATACAGGCTAGCGCCCACTACGAGCAGTACTTC

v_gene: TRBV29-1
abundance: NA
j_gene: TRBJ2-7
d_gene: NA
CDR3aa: CSVPGGEQYF
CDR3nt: TGCAGCGTCCCTGGGGGCGAGCAGTACTTC

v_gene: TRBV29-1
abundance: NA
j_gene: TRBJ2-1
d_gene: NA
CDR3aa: CSVGAIGNEQFF
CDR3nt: TGCAGCGTTGGGGCTATTGGCAATGAGCAGTTCTTC

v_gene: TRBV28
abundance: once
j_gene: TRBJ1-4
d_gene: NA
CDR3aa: CASSLPRHEKLFF
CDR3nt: TGTGCCAGCAGTTTACCCAGACATGAAAAACTGTTTTTT

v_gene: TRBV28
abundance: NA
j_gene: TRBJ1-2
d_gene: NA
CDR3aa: CASIIQGTIGGYTF
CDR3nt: TGTGCCAGTATAATACAGGGAACAATAGGTGGCTACACCTTC

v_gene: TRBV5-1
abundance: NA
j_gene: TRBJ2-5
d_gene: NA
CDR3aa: CASSFSPRTQYF
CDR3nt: TGCGCCAGCAGCTTCAGCCCCAGGACCCAGTACTTC

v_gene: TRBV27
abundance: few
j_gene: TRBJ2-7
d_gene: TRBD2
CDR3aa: CASSFAGAYEQYF
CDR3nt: TGTGCCAGCAGTTTTGCGGGAGCCTACGAGCAGTACTTC

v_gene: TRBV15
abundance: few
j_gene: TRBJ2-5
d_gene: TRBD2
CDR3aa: CATSRDLGLAGASGETQYF
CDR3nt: TGTGCCACCAGCAGAGATTTGGGACTAGCGGGGGCCTCGGGGGAGACCCAGTACTTC

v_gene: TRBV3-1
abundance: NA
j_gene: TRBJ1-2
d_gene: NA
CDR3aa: CASSPDGNTAFSNYGYTF
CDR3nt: TGTGCCAGCAGCCCAGACGGGAATACAGCTTTCTCTAACTATGGCTACACCTTC

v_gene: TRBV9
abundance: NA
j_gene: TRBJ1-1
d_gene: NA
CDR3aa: CACSARGGLDTEAFF
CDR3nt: TGTGCCTGCAGCGCCCGTGGGGGGCTCGACACTGAAGCTTTCTTT

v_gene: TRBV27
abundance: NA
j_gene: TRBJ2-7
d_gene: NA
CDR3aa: CASSYRERAGEQYF
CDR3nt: TGTGCCAGCAGCTACCGCGAGCGGGCGGGGGAGCAGTACTTC

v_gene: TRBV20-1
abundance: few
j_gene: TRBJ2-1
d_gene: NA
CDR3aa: CSAPTRANEQFF
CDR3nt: TGCAGTGCGCCAACCCGGGCCAATGAGCAGTTCTTC

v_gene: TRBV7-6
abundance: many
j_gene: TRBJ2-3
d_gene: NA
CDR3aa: CASSLRPSADTQYF
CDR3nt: TGTGCCAGCAGCTTAAGGCCTAGCGCAGATACGCAGTATTTT

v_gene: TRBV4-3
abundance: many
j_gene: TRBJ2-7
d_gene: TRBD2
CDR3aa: CASSQGLAGAREQYF
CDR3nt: TGCGCCAGCAGCCAAGGGCTAGCGGGAGCACGGGAGCAGTACTTC

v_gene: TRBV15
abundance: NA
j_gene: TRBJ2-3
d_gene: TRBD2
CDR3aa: CATSRDLAGGSTDTQYF
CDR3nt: TGTGCCACCAGCAGAGATTTGGCGGGAGGAAGCACAGATACGCAGTATTTT

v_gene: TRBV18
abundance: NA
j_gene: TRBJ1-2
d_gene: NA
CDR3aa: CASSQPGNYGYTF
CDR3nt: TGTGCCAGCTCACAACCAGGGAACTATGGCTACACCTTC

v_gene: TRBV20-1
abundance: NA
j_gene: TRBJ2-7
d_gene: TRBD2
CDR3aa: CSARVGLAGGSYNEQYF
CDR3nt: TGCAGTGCTAGGGTGGGACTAGCGGGGGGCTCCTACAATGAGCAGTACTTC

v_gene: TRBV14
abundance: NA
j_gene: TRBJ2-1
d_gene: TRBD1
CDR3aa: CASSGTGGREQFF
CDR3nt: TGTGCCAGCAGCGGGACAGGGGGGCGCGAGCAGTTCTTC

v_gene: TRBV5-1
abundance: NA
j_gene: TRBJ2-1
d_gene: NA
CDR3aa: CASSGDLRGGEQFF
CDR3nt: TGCGCCAGCAGCGGGGACCTGAGAGGGGGTGAGCAGTTCTTC

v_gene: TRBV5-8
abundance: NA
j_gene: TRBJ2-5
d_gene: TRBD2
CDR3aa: CASSPTGLASETQYF
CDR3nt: TGTGCCAGCAGCCCGACGGGACTAGCGTCGGAGACCCAGTACTTC

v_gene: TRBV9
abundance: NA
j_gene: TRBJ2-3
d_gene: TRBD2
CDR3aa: CASSDDSGTSGTDTQYF
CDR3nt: TGTGCCAGCAGCGACGATAGTGGGACTAGCGGCACAGATACGCAGTATTTT

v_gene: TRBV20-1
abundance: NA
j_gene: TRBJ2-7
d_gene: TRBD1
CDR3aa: CSARVSRGSYEQYF
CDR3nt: TGCAGTGCTAGAGTTTCCAGGGGGTCCTACGAGCAGTACTTC

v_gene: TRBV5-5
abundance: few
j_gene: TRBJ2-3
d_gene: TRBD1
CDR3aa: CASSSTHRDRVRTDTQYF
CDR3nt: TGTGCCAGCAGCTCCACTCACCGGGACAGGGTGCGAACAGATACGCAGTATTTT

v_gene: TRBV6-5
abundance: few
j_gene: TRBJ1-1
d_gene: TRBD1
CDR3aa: CASRLSWQGGTEAFF
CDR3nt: TGTGCCAGCAGGCTTAGTTGGCAGGGGGGTACTGAAGCTTTCTTT

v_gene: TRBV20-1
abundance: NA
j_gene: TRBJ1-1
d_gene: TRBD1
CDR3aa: CSAIRTGATEAFF
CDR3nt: TGCAGTGCTATACGGACAGGGGCCACTGAAGCTTTCTTT

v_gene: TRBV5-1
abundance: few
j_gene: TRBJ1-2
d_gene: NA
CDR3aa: CASSSRPGQGLNYGYTF
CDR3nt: TGCGCCAGCAGCTCGAGACCGGGGCAGGGCCTAAACTATGGCTACACCTTC

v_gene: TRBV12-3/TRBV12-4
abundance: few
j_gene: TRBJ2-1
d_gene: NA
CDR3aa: CASSLGAAWNEQFF
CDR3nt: TGTGCCAGCAGTTTAGGGGCCGCGTGGAACGAGCAGTTCTTC

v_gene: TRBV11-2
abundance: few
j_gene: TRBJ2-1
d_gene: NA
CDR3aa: CASSLDGSTNEQFF
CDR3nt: TGTGCCAGCAGCTTAGATGGTAGCACGAATGAGCAGTTCTTC

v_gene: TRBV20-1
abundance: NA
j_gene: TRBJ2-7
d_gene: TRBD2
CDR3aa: CSAELPTSGAPYEQYF
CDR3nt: TGCAGTGCTGAACTTCCTACTAGCGGGGCCCCCTACGAGCAGTACTTC